This T cell receptor beta chain was identified in a study of identical twins. The germline gives CDR1 ENHRY, CDR2 SYGVKD. CDR3 length: 15 amino acids. The junction had 0 bases not matched to a gene; V was cut back by 4 bases and J by 1 base. TCRdb analysed the 5' RACE reads with MiXCR anew, one entry per CDR3 protein. The sample holds hundreds of thousands of distinct CDR3 sequences; about 12% are singletons and the top ten take around 1.6%. Separately, the same data were catalogued under a study of yellow fever vaccine responses in identical twins.

The TCR sequence derives from a young woman in good health. J is TRBJ2-2 and V is TRBV10-3; 10 positions match TRBD2. Sequencing used PBMCs. The CDR3 coding sequence is TGTGCCATCAGTGCTAGCGGGGGGAACACCGGGGAGCTGTTTTTT. It specifies CAISASGGNTGELFF.